This passage covers 23 T cell receptor beta chains from one sample sequenced in a study of PD-1 blockade in classical Hodgkin lymphoma. Every single patient, without exception, relapsed after autologous stem cell transplantation, and brentuximab vedotin exposure varied. CD4+ T cells were purified from thawed PBMCs by magnetic negative selection. Data came from immunoSEQ multiplex PCR; TCRdb stores just in-frame clones and leaves some out. The sample includes roughly 7,200 clones, approximately 80% of them seen just once. The sample here was CD4+ T cells from blood, taken at baseline. These receptors were obtained from a human donor with classical Hodgkin lymphoma.

The V and J genes are TRBV5-5 and TRBJ2-3, with 10 bases lining up with TRBD2. Germline CDR1 reads SGHKS; CDR2 reads YYEKEE (reference sequence). V dropped 4 bases and J dropped 5; count of bases not matched to a gene: 7. This CDR3 has 15 residues. The CDR3 is CASSPGLARGDTQYF. The CDR3 coding sequence is TGTGCCAGCAGCCCGGGACTAGCGCGGGGAGATACGCAGTATTTT.

The V call is TRBV6-5, the J call TRBJ1-2; TRBD1 matches at 10 bases. Germline lookup yields CDR1 MNHEY and CDR2 SVGAGI. The CDR3 length is 15 residues. Trimming cost V 8 bases and J 7 bases; bases outside gene matches: 13. CDR3: CASSYVSTGGSGYTF. The CDR3 DNA sequence: TGTGCCAGCTCCTACGTTTCGACAGGGGGCTCTGGCTACACCTTC.

The V call is TRBV19, the J call TRBJ1-2, with no clear D. This CDR3 comprises 13 residues. Deletions cut 5 bases from V and 4 bases from J, with 11 bases between. CDR1 LNHDA and CDR2 SQIVND come from the germline V gene (reference sequence). The CDR3 DNA reads as TGTGCCAGTAGTTCGGACCGAAGCTATGGCTACACCTTC. Encoded protein: CASSSDRSYGYTF.

This clone came up a few times. The chain recombines TRBV29-1 with TRBJ2-5; no clear D gene. The CDR3 has 11 residues. The V and J ends lost 4 bases and 3 bases respectively, with 6 bases between them. CDR1 is SQVTM and CDR2 is ANQGSEA in the germline V gene. CDR3 bases: TGCAGCGTTGGGACGGAAGAGACCCAGTACTTC. As protein: CSVGTEETQYF.

This chain connects TRBV30 to TRBJ1-1; D might be TRBD1 (6 bases). Trimming left V 0 bases short and J 0 bases short, with 11 bases between. Germline V gene lookup returns CDR1 GTSNPN and CDR2 SVGIG (reference sequence). This CDR3 is built from 15 residues. The CDR3 protein is CAWSVLQGLNTEAFF. The DNA for the CDR3 is TGTGCCTGGAGTGTACTACAGGGCTTGAACACTGAAGCTTTCTTT. The full variable domain, with the rest looked up from reference TRBV30 and TRBJ1-1, is SQTIHQWPATLVQPVGSPLSLECTVEGTSNPNLYWYRQAAGRGLQLLFYSVGIGQISSEVPQNLSASRPQDRQFILSSKKLLLSDSGFYLCAWSVLQGLNTEAFFGQGTRLTVV.

The table lists this clone with a few counts. This chain uses TRBV7-9 with TRBJ1-6, with TRBD1 as a possible D gene (5 bases). CDR3 size: 15 residues. Per the germline V gene, CDR1 is SEHNR and CDR2 is FQNEAQ (reference sequence). V was shortened by 0 bases and J by 9 bases, with 12 bases between the two germline ends. In DNA form, the CDR3 reads TGTGCCAGCAGCTTAGCGCTCGGGGACGGTTCACCCCTCCACTTT. Amino acid sequence: CASSLALGDGSPLHF.

This sequence joins TRBV30 and TRBJ2-7, with D uncertain. The V end was cut by 5 bases, the J end by 2 bases, with 10 bases between. CDR1 and CDR2 from the germline V gene are GTSNPN and SVGIG (reference sequence). This CDR3 contains 12 residues. The CDR3 protein is CAWGPPTYEQYF. CDR3 nucleotide sequence: TGTGCCTGGGGACCCCCGACCTACGAGCAGTACTTC.

The chain recombines TRBV18 with TRBJ2-3, with 15 bases fitting TRBD2. V lost 2 bases, J lost 7 bases, and 13 bases stayed unmatched. The CDR3 has 19 residues. Germline CDR1 and CDR2: KGHSH and LQKENI. The CDR3 spells CASSPYQLGLAGGIHTQYF. The CDR3 nucleotides read TGTGCCAGCTCACCATACCAACTCGGACTAGCGGGGGGGATACATACGCAGTATTTT.

The chain is built from TRBV25-1 and TRBJ2-2, with TRBD1 identical over 12 bases. CDR3 size: 16 residues. Germline CDR1 and CDR2: MGHDK and SYGVNS. The junction had 2 bases not matched to a gene; V was cut back by 1 base and J by 5 bases. This CDR3 is CASSEWGQGATGELFF. The DNA for the CDR3 is TGTGCCAGCAGTGAATGGGGACAGGGGGCTACCGGGGAGCTGTTTTTT.

This chain uses TRBV1 with TRBJ1-6. TRBV1 corresponds to a pseudogene. CDR3 length: 14 amino acids. In DNA form, the CDR3 reads TGCACCAGCAGCCAGGTCACTTCTAATTCACCCCTCCACTTT. Translating gives CTSSQVTSNSPLHF.

The chain recombines TRBV6-1 with TRBJ2-2, with TRBD2 identical over 7 bases. With V trimmed by 3 bases and J by 2 bases, 12 bases remained unmatched. The CDR3 sequence is 18 residues long. CDR1 is MNHNS, CDR2 SASEGT, per germline. CDR3 amino acids: CASSDPLAGGRNTGELFF. CDR3 coding DNA: TGTGCCAGCAGTGACCCTTTGGCAGGCGGGAGAAACACCGGGGAGCTGTTTTTT.

This clone has a handful of counts. The chain links TRBV27 to TRBJ2-2; D gene uncertain. CDR3 length equals 19 residues. Per germline, CDR1 MNHEY and CDR2 SMNVEV (reference sequence). The V gene lost 2 bases and the J gene lost 4 bases, with 23 bases spanning the gap. The CDR3 sequence: CASSLVPPQVVSGTGELFF. CDR3 coding DNA: TGTGCCAGCAGTTTAGTCCCGCCCCAAGTGGTGAGTGGCACCGGGGAGCTGTTTTTT.

The chain joins TRBV4-2 to TRBJ1-1; D is ambiguous. The V end was cut by 2 bases, the J end by 3 bases, with 10 bases between. The length of the CDR3 is 14 residues. CDR1 is LGHNA and CDR2 is YNFKEQ in the germline V gene. CDR3 in DNA: TGTGCCAGCAGCCAACGGCGGTTGGACACTGAAGCTTTCTTT. Its translation: CASSQRRLDTEAFF.

This CDR3 is CASTPSGSLNEKLFF. For the CDR3, the DNA is TGTGCCAGTACCCCGTCCGGGTCCTTAAATGAAAAACTGTTTTTT. This sequence joins TRBV19 and TRBJ1-4; D remains ambiguous. The germline V gene has CDR1 LNHDA and CDR2 SQIVND (reference sequence). The CDR3 is 15 residues long. With 7 bases removed from V and 5 bases from J, the gap between germline ends came to 17 bases.

The chain has TRBV7-9 and TRBJ1-4; 9 bases are shared with TRBD1. This CDR3 region has 15 residues. V dropped 1 base and J dropped 8; count of bases not matched to a gene: 5. Germline-derived CDR1 and CDR2 are SEHNR and FQNEAQ (reference sequence). DNA of the CDR3: TGTGCCAGCAGCTTAGGACAGGGGGTAGGGGAAAAACTGTTTTTT. It encodes CASSLGQGVGEKLFF.

V and J are TRBV21-1 and TRBJ2-7; the DNA was not compared with TRBD2, the D call given in the table. TRBV21-1 is given as a pseudogene. The CDR3 is 14 residues long. The CDR3 DNA reads as TGTGCCAGCAGGGCGGGGCCTCGATTCTCCGAGCAGTACGTC. As protein: CASRAGPRFSEQYV.

The chain couples TRBV2 to TRBJ2-2, with D perhaps given as TRBD1 or TRBD2 (5 bases each). The CDR3 runs 16 residues. V was shortened by 3 bases and J by 6 bases, with 17 bases between the two germline ends. Germline-derived CDR1 and CDR2 are SNHLY and FYNNEI. CDR3 region: CASSDEGPRLSGELFF. CDR3 bases: TGTGCCAGCAGTGACGAGGGGCCGCGCCTCTCCGGGGAGCTGTTTTTT.

This sequence joins TRBV7-2 and TRBJ1-2; D is undetermined. This CDR3 contains 11 residues. Per germline, CDR1 SGHTA and CDR2 FQGNSA. V was shortened by 3 bases and J by 8 bases, with 7 bases between the two germline ends. Here the CDR3 reads CASSLLLGYTF. CDR3 nucleotide sequence: TGTGCCAGCAGCTTGTTACTCGGCTACACCTTC.

The chain carries TRBV11-2 and TRBJ1-5, with D perhaps TRBD1 (6 bases). The CDR3 has 18 amino acids. Germline-derived CDR1 and CDR2 are SGHAT and FQNNGV. Trimming left V 1 base short and J 5 bases short, with 21 bases between. The CDR3 region is CASSLGRYRAVGDQPQHF. CDR3 coding DNA: TGTGCCAGCAGCTTAGGGCGATACAGGGCAGTAGGAGATCAGCCCCAGCATTTT.

The chain recombines TRBV7-2 with TRBJ2-3; D is unclear. From germline, CDR1 is SGHTA and CDR2 FQGNSA. Trimming stripped 0 bases from V and 5 bases from J, with 9 bases between. The CDR3 has 14 residues. The DNA for the CDR3 is TGTGCCAGCAGCTTAGCCCACGAGCGAGATACGCAGTATTTT. Translation gives CASSLAHERDTQYF. The whole variable domain, remainder taken from reference TRBV7-2 and TRBJ2-3, is GAGVSQSPSNKVTEKGKDVELRCDPISGHTALYWYRQSLGQGLEFLIYFQGNSAPDKSGLPSDRFSAERTGGSVSTLTIQRTQQEDSAVYLCASSLAHERDTQYFGPGTRLTVL.

The chain joins TRBV19 to TRBJ1-1, with a tentative D call TRBD1 (6 bases). Germline values: CDR1 LNHDA, CDR2 SQIVND (reference sequence). Trimming shortened V by 4 bases and J by 1 base, and 10 bases separated the two germline ends. The CDR3 length is 14 residues. CDR3 bases: TGTGCCAGTAGTAGACAGGCCCCGAACACTGAAGCTTTCTTT. Translation gives CASSRQAPNTEAFF.

The chain has TRBV6-6 and TRBJ2-5; D possibly matches TRBD1 or TRBD2 (5 bases each). Germline CDR1 MNHNY, CDR2 SVGAGI (reference sequence). V lost 3 bases and J lost 5, with 10 bases in between. CDR3 size: 13 residues. As DNA, the CDR3 is TGTGCCAGCAGTTATCCGGGGACGGAGACCCAGTACTTC. It translates to CASSYPGTETQYF.

This clone was observed a few times. The chain employs TRBV19 and TRBJ2-1; no definite D call. The germline V gene encodes CDR1 LNHDA and CDR2 SQIVND (reference sequence). V shed 5 bases and J shed 2 bases, with 16 bases lying between them. The CDR3 loop spans 16 amino acids. The CDR3 DNA is TGTGCCAGTAGTGCCGAAACTACCCAGCCCTACAATGAGCAGTTCTTC. Encoded protein: CASSAETTQPYNEQFF.